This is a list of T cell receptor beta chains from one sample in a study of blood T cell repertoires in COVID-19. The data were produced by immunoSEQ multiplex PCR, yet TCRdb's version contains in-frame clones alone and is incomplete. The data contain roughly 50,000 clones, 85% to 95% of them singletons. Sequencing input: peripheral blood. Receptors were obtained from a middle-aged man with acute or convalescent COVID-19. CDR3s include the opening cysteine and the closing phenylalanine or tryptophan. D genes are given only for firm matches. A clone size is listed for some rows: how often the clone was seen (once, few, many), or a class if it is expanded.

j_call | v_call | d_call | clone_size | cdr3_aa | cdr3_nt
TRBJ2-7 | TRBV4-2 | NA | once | CASSQDRSRYEQYF | TGTGCCAGCAGCCAAGATCGGTCCCGGTACGAGCAGTACTTC
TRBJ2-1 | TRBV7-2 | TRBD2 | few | CASSLTSSSQNEQFF | TGTGCCAGCAGCTTGACTAGCTCCTCCCAGAATGAGCAGTTCTTC
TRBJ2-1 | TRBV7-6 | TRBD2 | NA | CASSLAGTSGVYNEQFF | TGTGCCAGCAGCTTAGCGGGGACTAGCGGAGTTTACAATGAGCAGTTCTTC
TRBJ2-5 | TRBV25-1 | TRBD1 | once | CASSIPGTGGAQYF | TGTGCCAGCAGTATTCCCGGGACAGGGGGGGCCCAGTACTTC
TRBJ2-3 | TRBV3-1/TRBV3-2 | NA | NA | CASSPMRFSTQYF | TGTGCCAGCAGCCCCATGCGGTTCAGTACGCAGTATTTT
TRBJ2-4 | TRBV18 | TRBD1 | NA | CASSLQDRGEGKNIQYF | TGTGCCAGCTCACTCCAGGACAGGGGAGAGGGCAAAAACATTCAGTACTTC
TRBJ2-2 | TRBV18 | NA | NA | CASSPKGEELFF | TGTGCCAGCTCACCAAAGGGAGAGGAGCTGTTTTTT
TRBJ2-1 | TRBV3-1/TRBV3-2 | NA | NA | CASSQGASISNEQFF | TGTGCCAGCAGCCAGGGGGCTTCGATCTCCAATGAGCAGTTCTTC
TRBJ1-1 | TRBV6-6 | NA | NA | CASSPRENTEAFF | TGTGCCAGCAGCCCCCGGGAGAACACTGAAGCTTTCTTT
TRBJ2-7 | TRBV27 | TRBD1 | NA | CASSQPTGTGLHEQYF | TGTGCCAGCAGTCAGCCTACCGGGACAGGGTTACACGAGCAGTACTTC
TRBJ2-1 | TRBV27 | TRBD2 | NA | CASSLAAGGQYNEQFF | TGTGCCAGCAGTTTAGCGGCGGGAGGTCAATACAATGAGCAGTTCTTC
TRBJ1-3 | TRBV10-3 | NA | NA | CAITGVSGNTIYF | TGTGCCATCACCGGAGTCTCTGGAAACACCATATATTTT
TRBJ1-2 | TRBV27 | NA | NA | CASSLNPGTPDYGYTF | TGTGCCAGCAGTCTAAACCCGGGGACACCGGACTATGGCTACACCTTC
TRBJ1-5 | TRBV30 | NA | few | CALGAGGIGNQPQHF | TGTGCTTTGGGCGCGGGGGGGATCGGCAATCAGCCCCAGCATTTT
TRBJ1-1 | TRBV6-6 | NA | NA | CASSYSGGGNTEAFF | TGTGCCAGCAGTTACTCGGGGGGAGGAAACACTGAAGCTTTCTTT
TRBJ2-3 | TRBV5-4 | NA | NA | CASSLAGTSTDTQYF | TGTGCCAGCAGCTTGGCCGGGACAAGCACAGATACGCAGTATTTT
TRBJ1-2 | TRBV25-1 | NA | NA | CASSDSRTGQGPSYGYTF | TGTGCCAGCAGTGATTCTCGGACCGGGCAGGGGCCATCCTATGGCTACACCTTC
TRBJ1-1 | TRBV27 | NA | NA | CASSIEANTEAFF | TGTGCCAGCAGCATAGAGGCTAACACTGAAGCTTTCTTT
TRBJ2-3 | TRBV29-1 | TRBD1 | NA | CSVERQGADTQYF | TGCAGCGTTGAAAGACAGGGGGCAGATACGCAGTATTTT
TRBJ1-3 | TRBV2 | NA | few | CASRSQSGLAGNTIYF | TGTGCCAGCAGAAGCCAATCAGGGCTGGCTGGAAACACCATATATTTT
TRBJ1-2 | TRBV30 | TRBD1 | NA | CAWRRQGFVGYTF | TGTGCCTGGAGGAGACAGGGGTTCGTCGGCTACACCTTC
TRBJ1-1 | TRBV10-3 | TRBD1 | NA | CATGTVNTEAFF | TGTGCCACCGGGACAGTGAACACTGAAGCTTTCTTT
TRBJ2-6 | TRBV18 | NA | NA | CASSQGSGANVLTF | TGTGCCAGCTCACAGGGGTCTGGGGCCAACGTCCTGACTTTC
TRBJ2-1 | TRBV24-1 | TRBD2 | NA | CATSDSHRDRVWTSGQDEQFF | TGTGCCACCAGTGATTCCCACCGGGACAGGGTGTGGACTAGCGGGCAGGACGAGCAGTTCTTC
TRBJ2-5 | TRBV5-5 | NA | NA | CASSFWGPETQYF | TGTGCCAGCAGTTTCTGGGGGCCAGAGACCCAGTACTTC